The rows below give T cell receptor beta chains drawn from one sample of a study of T cells in Graves' hyperthyroidism and ophthalmopathy. Each CDR3 protein gets one entry after TCRdb re-called the multiplex PCR reads with MiXCR. The sample consists of some 620,000 distinct CDR3 sequences, roughly 16% of them appearing once. The specimen was blood. These receptors all stem from a woman aged 30 to 39 with Graves' hyperthyroidism. Both conserved end residues are part of each CDR3. Each record gives: J gene, D gene, V gene, clone size, CDR3 protein, CDR3 DNA. D genes are given only for firm matches. The listing skips clone size in some rows; elsewhere it reads once, few, many or a size class.

j_call: TRBJ2-7; d_call: -; v_call: TRBV28; clone_size: many; cdr3_aa: CASSYRAESSYEQYF; cdr3_nt: TGTGCCAGCAGTTATAGAGCGGAGAGCTCCTACGAGCAGTACTTC
j_call: TRBJ1-5; d_call: -; v_call: TRBV2; clone_size: few; cdr3_aa: CASSDLVLQPQHF; cdr3_nt: TGTGCCAGCAGTGACCTGGTCTTGCAGCCCCAGCATTTT
j_call: TRBJ1-3; d_call: TRBD1; v_call: TRBV6-2/TRBV6-3; clone_size: -; cdr3_aa: CASSSRPRGPGNTIYF; cdr3_nt: TGTGCCAGCAGTTCGCGCCCCAGGGGGCCGGGAAACACCATATATTTT
j_call: TRBJ2-5; d_call: -; v_call: TRBV12-3/TRBV12-4; clone_size: -; cdr3_aa: CASSPPGAQETQYF; cdr3_nt: TGTGCCAGCAGCCCCCCGGGAGCACAAGAGACCCAGTACTTC
j_call: TRBJ1-2; d_call: -; v_call: TRBV12-5; clone_size: many; cdr3_aa: CASGPDPDSHGYTF; cdr3_nt: TGTGCTAGTGGTCCGGACCCAGACAGTCATGGCTACACCTTC
j_call: TRBJ2-1; d_call: -; v_call: TRBV11-1; clone_size: many; cdr3_aa: CASSPQSWSSYNEQFF; cdr3_nt: TGTGCCAGCAGCCCCCAAAGTTGGAGCTCCTACAATGAGCAGTTCTTC
j_call: TRBJ1-1; d_call: -; v_call: TRBV2; clone_size: many; cdr3_aa: CASSVGENTEAFF; cdr3_nt: TGTGCCAGCAGTGTTGGTGAGAACACTGAAGCTTTCTTT
j_call: TRBJ2-7; d_call: -; v_call: TRBV20-1; clone_size: many; cdr3_aa: CSARVDEQYF; cdr3_nt: TGCAGTGCTAGAGTGGACGAGCAGTACTTC
j_call: TRBJ2-5; d_call: -; v_call: TRBV20-1; clone_size: many; cdr3_aa: CSANQGMAETQYF; cdr3_nt: TGCAGTGCAAATCAGGGGATGGCAGAGACCCAGTACTTC
j_call: TRBJ2-4; d_call: -; v_call: TRBV7-2; clone_size: many; cdr3_aa: CASSWGTWNIQYF; cdr3_nt: TGTGCCAGCAGCTGGGGGACATGGAACATTCAGTACTTC
j_call: TRBJ2-1; d_call: TRBD1; v_call: TRBV24-1; clone_size: few; cdr3_aa: CATSDPGTGAYNEQFF; cdr3_nt: TGTGCCACCAGTGATCCCGGGACAGGAGCCTACAATGAGCAGTTCTTC
j_call: TRBJ2-2; d_call: -; v_call: TRBV2; clone_size: -; cdr3_aa: CASNDKRVNGELFF; cdr3_nt: TGTGCCAGCAACGATAAGCGGGTAAACGGGGAGCTGTTTTTT
j_call: TRBJ2-3; d_call: -; v_call: TRBV20-1; clone_size: many; cdr3_aa: CSARALNTQYF; cdr3_nt: TGCAGTGCTAGAGCCCTCAATACGCAGTATTTT
j_call: TRBJ1-1; d_call: TRBD1; v_call: TRBV5-1; clone_size: many; cdr3_aa: CASSLQPHHDDWTGPTVAFF; cdr3_nt: TGCGCCAGCAGCTTGCAGCCCCACCACGACGACTGGACAGGGCCTACGGTAGCTTTCTTT
j_call: TRBJ1-2; d_call: -; v_call: TRBV24-1; clone_size: many; cdr3_aa: CATSTAYYGYTF; cdr3_nt: TGTGCCACCAGTACAGCGTACTATGGCTACACCTTC
j_call: TRBJ1-6; d_call: -; v_call: TRBV30; clone_size: -; cdr3_aa: CAWSAFGGSPLHF; cdr3_nt: TGTGCCTGGAGTGCTTTCGGGGGATCACCCCTCCACTTT
j_call: TRBJ1-1; d_call: -; v_call: TRBV13; clone_size: many; cdr3_aa: CASSVTANTEAFF; cdr3_nt: TGTGCCAGCAGCGTAACAGCGAACACTGAAGCTTTCTTT
j_call: TRBJ2-1; d_call: TRBD2; v_call: TRBV29-1; clone_size: -; cdr3_aa: CSVGVAGDYNEQFF; cdr3_nt: TGCAGCGTTGGTGTAGCGGGCGACTACAATGAGCAGTTCTTC
j_call: TRBJ2-7; d_call: -; v_call: TRBV19; clone_size: -; cdr3_aa: CASSITRDYEQYF; cdr3_nt: TGTGCCAGTAGTATAACTAGGGACTACGAGCAGTACTTC
j_call: TRBJ1-5; d_call: -; v_call: TRBV24-1; clone_size: few; cdr3_aa: CATSDPNNQGGGQPQHF; cdr3_nt: TGTGCCACCAGTGATCCAAATAACCAGGGCGGCGGTCAGCCCCAGCATTTT
j_call: TRBJ2-7; d_call: -; v_call: TRBV4-1; clone_size: -; cdr3_aa: CASSRLLQGTTSYEQYF; cdr3_nt: TGCGCCAGCAGCCGCCTATTACAGGGCACTACCTCCTACGAGCAGTACTTC
j_call: TRBJ1-1; d_call: -; v_call: TRBV10-3; clone_size: many; cdr3_aa: CAISESEGSGNTEAFF; cdr3_nt: TGTGCCATCAGTGAGTCAGAGGGTTCAGGGAACACTGAAGCTTTCTTT
j_call: TRBJ1-1; d_call: -; v_call: TRBV7-2; clone_size: many; cdr3_aa: CASSPRATVMNTEAFF; cdr3_nt: TGTGCCAGCAGCCCAAGAGCGACGGTAATGAACACTGAAGCTTTCTTT
j_call: TRBJ2-7; d_call: -; v_call: TRBV18; clone_size: many; cdr3_aa: CASSPSGRSKYEQYF; cdr3_nt: TGTGCCAGCTCACCTTCGGGGCGGTCGAAATACGAGCAGTACTTC
j_call: TRBJ2-7; d_call: TRBD2; v_call: TRBV28; clone_size: many; cdr3_aa: CASSFQAGGSEQYF; cdr3_nt: TGTGCCAGCAGTTTTCAGGCGGGAGGCTCCGAGCAGTACTTC
j_call: TRBJ2-1; d_call: -; v_call: TRBV19; clone_size: few; cdr3_aa: CASSIDGGEIYNEQFF; cdr3_nt: TGTGCCAGTAGTATAGATGGAGGGGAGATCTACAATGAGCAGTTCTTC